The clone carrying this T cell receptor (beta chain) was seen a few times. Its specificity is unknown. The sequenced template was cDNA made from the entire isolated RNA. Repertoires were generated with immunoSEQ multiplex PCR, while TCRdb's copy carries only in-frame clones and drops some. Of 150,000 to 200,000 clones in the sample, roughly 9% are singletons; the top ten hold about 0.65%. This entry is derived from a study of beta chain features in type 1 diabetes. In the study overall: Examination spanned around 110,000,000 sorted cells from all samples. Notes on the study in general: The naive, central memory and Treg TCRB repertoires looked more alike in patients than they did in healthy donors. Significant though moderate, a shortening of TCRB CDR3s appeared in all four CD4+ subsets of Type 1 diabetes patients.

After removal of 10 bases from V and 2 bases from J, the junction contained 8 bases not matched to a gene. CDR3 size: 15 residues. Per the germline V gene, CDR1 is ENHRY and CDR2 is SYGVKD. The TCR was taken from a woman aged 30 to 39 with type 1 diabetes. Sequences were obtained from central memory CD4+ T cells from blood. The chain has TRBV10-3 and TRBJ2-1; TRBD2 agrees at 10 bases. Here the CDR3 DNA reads TGTGCCACCCGGGCAGCGGGAGGGGCCTACAATGAGCAGTTCTTC. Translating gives CATRAAGGAYNEQFF.